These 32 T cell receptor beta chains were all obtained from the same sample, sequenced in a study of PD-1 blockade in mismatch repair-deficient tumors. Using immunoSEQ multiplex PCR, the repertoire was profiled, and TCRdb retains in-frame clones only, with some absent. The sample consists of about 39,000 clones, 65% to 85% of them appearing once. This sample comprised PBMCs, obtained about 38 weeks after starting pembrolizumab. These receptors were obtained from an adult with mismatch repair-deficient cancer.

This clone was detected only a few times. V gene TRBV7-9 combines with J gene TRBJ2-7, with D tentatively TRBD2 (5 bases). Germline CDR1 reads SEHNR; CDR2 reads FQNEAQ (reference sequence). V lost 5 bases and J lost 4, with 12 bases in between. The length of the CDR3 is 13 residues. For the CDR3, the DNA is TGTGCCAGCAGCCGACTAAATCAGTACGAGCAGTACTTC. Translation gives CASSRLNQYEQYF.

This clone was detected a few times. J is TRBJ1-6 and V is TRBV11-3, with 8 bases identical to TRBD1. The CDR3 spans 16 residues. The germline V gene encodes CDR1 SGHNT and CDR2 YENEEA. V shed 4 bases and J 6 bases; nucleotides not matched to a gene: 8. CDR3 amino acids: CASSSDRGLGNSPLHF. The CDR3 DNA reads TGTGCCAGCAGCTCCGACAGGGGTTTGGGTAATTCACCCCTCCACTTT.

The CDR3 nucleotides read TGTGCCTGGACCTCGGGACTGCTTCGGAACGAGCAGTACTTC. It translates to CAWTSGLLRNEQYF. The rearrangement uses TRBV30 and TRBJ2-7, with D maybe TRBD2 (6 bases). This CDR3 is 14 amino acids long. V lost 4 bases to trimming and J lost 5 bases, with 18 bases between them. CDR1 is GTSNPN, CDR2 SVGIG, per germline (reference sequence).

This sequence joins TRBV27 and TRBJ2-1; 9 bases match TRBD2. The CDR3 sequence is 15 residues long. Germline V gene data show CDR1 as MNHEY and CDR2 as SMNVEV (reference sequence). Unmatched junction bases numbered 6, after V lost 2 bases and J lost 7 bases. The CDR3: CASSLAASGKNEQFF. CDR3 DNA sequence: TGTGCCAGCAGTTTAGCGGCTAGCGGGAAGAATGAGCAGTTCTTC.

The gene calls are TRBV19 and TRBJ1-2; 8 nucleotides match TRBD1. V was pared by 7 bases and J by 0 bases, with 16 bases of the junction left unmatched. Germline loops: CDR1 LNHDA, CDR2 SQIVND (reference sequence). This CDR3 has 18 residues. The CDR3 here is CASTSSSIRGPANYGYTF. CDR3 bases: TGTGCCAGTACCTCATCTTCTATCAGGGGGCCAGCTAACTATGGCTACACCTTC.

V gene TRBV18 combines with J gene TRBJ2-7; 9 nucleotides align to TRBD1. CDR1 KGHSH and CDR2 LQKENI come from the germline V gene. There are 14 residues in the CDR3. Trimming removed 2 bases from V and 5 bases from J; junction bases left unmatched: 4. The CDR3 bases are TGTGCCAGCTCACCAACCAGACAGGGGGACGAGCAGTACTTC. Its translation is CASSPTRQGDEQYF.

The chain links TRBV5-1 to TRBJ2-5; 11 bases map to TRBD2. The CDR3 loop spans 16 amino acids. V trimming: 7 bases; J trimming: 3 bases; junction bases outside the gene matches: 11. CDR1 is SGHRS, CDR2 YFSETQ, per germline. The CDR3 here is CASREGGLAEKETQYF. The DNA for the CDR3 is TGCGCCAGCCGGGAGGGGGGACTAGCGGAAAAAGAGACCCAGTACTTC.

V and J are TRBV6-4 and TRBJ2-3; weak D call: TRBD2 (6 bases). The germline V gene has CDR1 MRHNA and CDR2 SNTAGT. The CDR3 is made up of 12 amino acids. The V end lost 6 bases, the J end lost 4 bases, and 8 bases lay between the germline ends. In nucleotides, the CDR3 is TGTGCCAGCAGGGAGGGGTCAGATACGCAGTATTTT. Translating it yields CASREGSDTQYF.

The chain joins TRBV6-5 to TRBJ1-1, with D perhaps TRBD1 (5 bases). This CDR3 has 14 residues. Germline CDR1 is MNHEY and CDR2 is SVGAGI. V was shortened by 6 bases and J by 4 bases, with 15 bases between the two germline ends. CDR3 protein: CASSPGGVSTEAFF. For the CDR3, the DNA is TGTGCCAGCAGCCCCGGGGGAGTAAGCACTGAAGCTTTCTTT.

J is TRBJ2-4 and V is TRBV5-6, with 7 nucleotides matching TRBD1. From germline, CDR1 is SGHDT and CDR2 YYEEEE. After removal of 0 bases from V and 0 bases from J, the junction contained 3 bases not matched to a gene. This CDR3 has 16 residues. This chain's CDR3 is CASSLGQGIAKNIQYF. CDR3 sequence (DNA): TGTGCCAGCAGCTTGGGACAGGGCATAGCCAAAAACATTCAGTACTTC.

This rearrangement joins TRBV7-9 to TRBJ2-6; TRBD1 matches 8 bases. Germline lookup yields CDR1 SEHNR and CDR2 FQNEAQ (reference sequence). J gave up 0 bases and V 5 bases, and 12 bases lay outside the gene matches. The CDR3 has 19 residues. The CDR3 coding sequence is TGTGCCAGCAGCCACACGCCGGGACAGGCCCGCTCTGGGGCCAACGTCCTGACTTTC. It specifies CASSHTPGQARSGANVLTF. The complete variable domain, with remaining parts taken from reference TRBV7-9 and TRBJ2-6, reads DTGVSQNPRHKITKRGQNVTFRCDPISEHNRLYWYRQTLGQGPEFLTYFQNEAQLEKSRLLSDRFSAERPKGSFSTLEIQRTEQGDSAMYLCASSHTPGQARSGANVLTFGAGSRLTVL.

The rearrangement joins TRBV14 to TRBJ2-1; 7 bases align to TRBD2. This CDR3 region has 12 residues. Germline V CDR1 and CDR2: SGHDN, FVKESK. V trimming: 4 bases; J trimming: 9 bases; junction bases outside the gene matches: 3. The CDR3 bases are TGTGCCAGCAGCCCTGGGACTATTGAGCAGTTCTTC. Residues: CASSPGTIEQFF.

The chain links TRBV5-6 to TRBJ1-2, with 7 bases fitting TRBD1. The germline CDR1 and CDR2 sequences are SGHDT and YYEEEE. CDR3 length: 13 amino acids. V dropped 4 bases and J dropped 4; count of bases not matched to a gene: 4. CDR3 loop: CASSHRDSYGYTF. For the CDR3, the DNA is TGTGCCAGCAGCCACCGGGACAGCTATGGCTACACCTTC.

The CDR3 nucleotides read TGTGCCATCAGTACTAGCTTCCCTTCCTACAATGAGCAGTTCTTC. Amino acids: CAISTSFPSYNEQFF. The rearrangement uses TRBV4-2 and TRBJ2-1; perhaps TRBD2 as D (6 bases). Germline assignment: CDR1 LGHNA and CDR2 YNFKEQ. The CDR3 is 15 amino acids. V lost 10 bases and J lost 1, with 17 bases in between.

The CDR3 nucleotides read TGTGCCAGCAGCCGGGGGACAGCCCCACACTATGGCTACACCTTC. Amino acid sequence: CASSRGTAPHYGYTF. The rearrangement uses TRBV9 and TRBJ1-2; TRBD1 matches 7 bases. The V gene's germline CDR1 is SGDLS and CDR2 YYNGEE. The CDR3 is made up of 15 amino acids. The J segment lost 3 bases and the V segment lost 4 bases, leaving 9 bases of the junction unmatched.

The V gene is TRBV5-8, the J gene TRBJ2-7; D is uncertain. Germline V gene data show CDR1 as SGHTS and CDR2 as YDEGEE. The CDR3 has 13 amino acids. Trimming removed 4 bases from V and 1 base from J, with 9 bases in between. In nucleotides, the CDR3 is TGTGCCAGCAGCCCTAATCCATCCTACGAGCAGTACTTC. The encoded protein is CASSPNPSYEQYF.

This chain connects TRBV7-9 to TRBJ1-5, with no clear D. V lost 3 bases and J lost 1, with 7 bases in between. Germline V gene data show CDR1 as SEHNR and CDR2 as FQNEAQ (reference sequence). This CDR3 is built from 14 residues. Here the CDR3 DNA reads TGTGCCAGCAGCTTCAGGTCCAGCAATCAGCCCCAGCATTTT. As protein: CASSFRSSNQPQHF.

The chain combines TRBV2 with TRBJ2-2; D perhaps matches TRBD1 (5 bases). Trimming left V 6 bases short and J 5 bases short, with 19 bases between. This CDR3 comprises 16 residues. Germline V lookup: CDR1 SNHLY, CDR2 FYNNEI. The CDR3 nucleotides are TGTGCCAGCAGCCGAAGCCAGGGAATTTCAACCGGGGAGCTGTTTTTT. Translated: CASSRSQGISTGELFF.

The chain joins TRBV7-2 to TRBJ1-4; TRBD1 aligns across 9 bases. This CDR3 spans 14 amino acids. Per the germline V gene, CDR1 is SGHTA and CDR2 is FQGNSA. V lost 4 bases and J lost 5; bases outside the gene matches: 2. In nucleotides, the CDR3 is TGTGCCAGCAGCTGGGACAGGGTAAATGAAAAACTGTTTTTT. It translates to CASSWDRVNEKLFF.

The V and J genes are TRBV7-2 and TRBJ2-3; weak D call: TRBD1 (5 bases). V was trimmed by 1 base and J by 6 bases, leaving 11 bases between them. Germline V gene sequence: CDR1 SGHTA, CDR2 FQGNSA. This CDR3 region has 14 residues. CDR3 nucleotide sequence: TGTGCCAGCAGCTTAGTGGCAGGGTTGGATACGCAGTATTTT. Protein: CASSLVAGLDTQYF. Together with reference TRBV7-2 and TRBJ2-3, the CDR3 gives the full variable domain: GAGVSQSPSNKVTEKGKDVELRCDPISGHTALYWYRQSLGQGLEFLIYFQGNSAPDKSGLPSDRFSAERTGGSVSTLTIQRTQQEDSAVYLCASSLVAGLDTQYFGPGTRLTVL.

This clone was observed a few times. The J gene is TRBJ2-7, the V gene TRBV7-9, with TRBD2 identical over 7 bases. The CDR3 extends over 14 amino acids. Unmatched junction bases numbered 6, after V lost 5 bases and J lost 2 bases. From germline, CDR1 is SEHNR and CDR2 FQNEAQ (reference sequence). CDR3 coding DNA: TGTGCCAGCAGCCCGGGACTAACAACCTACGAGCAGTACTTC. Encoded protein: CASSPGLTTYEQYF.

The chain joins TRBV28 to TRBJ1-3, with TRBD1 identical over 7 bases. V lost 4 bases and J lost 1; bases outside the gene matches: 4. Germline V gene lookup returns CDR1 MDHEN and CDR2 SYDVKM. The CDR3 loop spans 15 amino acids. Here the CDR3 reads CASSSPGQSGNTIYF. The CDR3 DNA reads TGTGCCAGCAGTTCTCCGGGACAGTCTGGAAACACCATATATTTT.

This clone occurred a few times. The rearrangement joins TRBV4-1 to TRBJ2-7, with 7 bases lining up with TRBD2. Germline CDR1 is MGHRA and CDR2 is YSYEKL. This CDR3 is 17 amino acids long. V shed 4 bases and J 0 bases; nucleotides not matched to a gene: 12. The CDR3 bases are TGCGCCAGCAGCCTCCTACCGACGCGCGGGAGCTCCTACGAGCAGTACTTC. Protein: CASSLLPTRGSSYEQYF.

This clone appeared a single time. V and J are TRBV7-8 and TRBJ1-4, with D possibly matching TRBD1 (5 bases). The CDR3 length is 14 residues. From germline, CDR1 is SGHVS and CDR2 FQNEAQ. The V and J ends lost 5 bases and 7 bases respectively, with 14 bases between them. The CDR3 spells CASSRTNYGEKLFF. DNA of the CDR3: TGTGCCAGCAGCCGGACAAACTATGGTGAAAAACTGTTTTTT.

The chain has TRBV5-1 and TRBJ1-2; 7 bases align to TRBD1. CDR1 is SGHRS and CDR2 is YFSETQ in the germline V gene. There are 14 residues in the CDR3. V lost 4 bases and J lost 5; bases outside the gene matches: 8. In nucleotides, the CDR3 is TGCGCCAGCAGCACCCCGACAGGGCTGTATGGCTACACCTTC. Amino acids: CASSTPTGLYGYTF. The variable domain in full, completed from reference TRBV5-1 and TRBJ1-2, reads KAGVTQTPRYLIKTRGQQVTLSCSPISGHRSVSWYQQTPGQGLQFLFEYFSETQRNKGNFPGRFSGRQFSNSRSEMNVSTLELGDSALYLCASSTPTGLYGYTFGSGTRLTVV.

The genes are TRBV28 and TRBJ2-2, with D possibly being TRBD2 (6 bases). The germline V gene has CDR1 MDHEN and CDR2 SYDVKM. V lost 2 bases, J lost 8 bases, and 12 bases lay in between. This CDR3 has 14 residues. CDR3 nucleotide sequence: TGTGCCAGCAGTTTAATGTCCCGGGAGGGGGAGCTGTTTTTT. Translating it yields CASSLMSREGELFF.

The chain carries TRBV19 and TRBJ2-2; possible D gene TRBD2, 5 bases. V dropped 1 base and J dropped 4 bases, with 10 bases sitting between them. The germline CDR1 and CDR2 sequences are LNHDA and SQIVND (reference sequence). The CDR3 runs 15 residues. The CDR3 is CASSIGASFTGELFF. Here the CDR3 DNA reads TGTGCCAGTAGTATAGGTGCTAGCTTCACCGGGGAGCTGTTTTTT.

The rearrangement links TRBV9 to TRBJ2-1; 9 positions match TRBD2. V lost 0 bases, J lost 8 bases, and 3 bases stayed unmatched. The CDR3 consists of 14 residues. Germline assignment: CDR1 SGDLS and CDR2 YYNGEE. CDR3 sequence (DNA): TGTGCCAGCAGCGTAGTAGCGGGAGTGGATGAGCAGTTCTTC. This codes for CASSVVAGVDEQFF.

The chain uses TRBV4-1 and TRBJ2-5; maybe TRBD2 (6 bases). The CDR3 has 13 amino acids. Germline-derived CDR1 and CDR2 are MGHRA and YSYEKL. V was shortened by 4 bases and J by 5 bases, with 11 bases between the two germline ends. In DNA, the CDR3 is TGCGCCAGCAGCCTCGGGGGTAGGGAGACCCAGTACTTC. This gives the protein CASSLGGRETQYF.

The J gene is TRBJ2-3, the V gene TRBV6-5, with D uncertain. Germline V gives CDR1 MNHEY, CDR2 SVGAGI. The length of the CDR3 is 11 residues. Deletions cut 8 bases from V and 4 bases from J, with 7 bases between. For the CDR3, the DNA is TGTGCCAGCGCAGAAGCAGATACGCAGTATTTT. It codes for CASAEADTQYF.

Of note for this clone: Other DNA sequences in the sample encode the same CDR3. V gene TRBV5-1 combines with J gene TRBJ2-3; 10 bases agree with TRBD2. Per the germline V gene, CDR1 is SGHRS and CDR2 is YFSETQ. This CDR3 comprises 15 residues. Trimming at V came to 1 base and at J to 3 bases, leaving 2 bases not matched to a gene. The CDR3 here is CASSLTSGITDTQYF. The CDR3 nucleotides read TGCGCCAGCAGCTTGACTAGCGGGATAACAGATACGCAGTATTTT.

DNA for the CDR3: TGTGCCAGCAGTCCCCCTAGGAATGAGCAGTTCTTC. It encodes CASSPPRNEQFF. The rearrangement uses TRBV28 and TRBJ2-1; D is undetermined. CDR3 length equals 12 residues. Between the trimmed V and J ends, which lost 5 bases and 7 bases, there was a span of 9 bases. Germline loops: CDR1 MDHEN, CDR2 SYDVKM.